What follows is one TCR beta chain and its context. These data are taken from a study of T-cell memory formation after mild COVID-19. Whole-study context: TCR clusters mostly belonged to single donors.

J gave up 3 bases and V 1 base, and 6 bases lay outside the gene matches. The germline CDR1 and CDR2 sequences are SGHRS and YFSETQ. This CDR3 region has 16 residues. TCRdb ran MiXCR on the 5' RACE reads and lists one entry per CDR3 protein. This table has roughly 200,000 distinct CDR3 sequences, about 17% appearing once. Sequencing was performed on PBMCs or a T cell subset sorted from them (not recorded which). This TCR was recovered from an adult woman who had mild COVID-19 (a few samples of this study predate the infection). Cell type and time point are not known. V usage is TRBV5-1 and J usage is TRBJ2-1, with 8 bases identical to TRBD2. DNA of the CDR3: TGCGCCAGCAGCTTGCGAACTAGCGGCCTCTACAATGAGCAGTTCTTC. Protein sequence: CASSLRTSGLYNEQFF.